This TCR beta chain derives from a study of CD8+CD57+ T cells in acquired aplastic anemia (dated by TCRdb to the late 2010s). With respect to the entire study: DNA extracted from sorted CD4+ and CD8+ cells had a mean of roughly 3 ug, with a range of roughly 0.19 to 27.4 ug. For healthy donor samples, the average read count was roughly 9.9 million for CD4+ cells and approximately 12 million for CD8+ cells. Summary of the overall study and its limitations: CD8+ Simpson's diversity did not differ significantly between patients and healthy controls (P=0.060). Roughly 29 CD8+ CDR3 sequences were found to be shared between patients and controls, but these sequences appeared to be highly expressed in patients and within the immunodominant clones of the patients.

Profiling of TCR beta VDJ combinations and CDR3 sequences used genomic DNA as the template. An Illumina HiSeq 2000 was used for TCR repertoire sequencing. As for the original processing: Repertoires were assessed using TRBV/TRBJ rearrangement plots, CDR3 size and DJ length profiles, and Simpson's diversity index. The most abundant DNA sequence in the deep sequencing data was taken as the immunodominant clone. CDR3 amino acid sequences were checked for sharing between subjects and were compared against published repertoires and the VDJdb database. The public sequencing data were trimmed at Q25 with fastp and processed into clonotypes with MiXCR by TCRdb, which kept only in-frame beta chains. Each CDR3 protein appears once, grouped with its most common genes and DNA. The V and J calls, along with clone size, are taken from TCRdb and not from the paper's own processing. The sample table lists some 140,000 distinct CDR3 sequences, 35% to 50% of them with a count of one. 8% to 9% of the sample goes to the ten largest clones.

This clonotype has at least ten counts. Its antigen target is currently unknown. Per-base quality was not reported, and no clone a single base away is much larger than it. The study deep-sequenced TCR repertoires of sorted CD4+ and CD8+ blood T cells from severe aplastic anemia patients and healthy subjects. Ficoll-Paque density gradient centrifugation was used to isolate peripheral blood mononuclear cells. Before DNA was extracted, CD4+ and CD8+ T cells were sorted using either FACS or magnetic beads. Spanning cysteine to phenylalanine, the CDR3 consists of 16 amino acids. Only the CDR3 DNA stays, 48 bases, in frame from base 1. V is pruned by 5 bases and J by 5 bases, leaving 8 bases of the junction without a gene match.

The sequence was collected from a human donor in good health, serving as a control. The chain employs TRBV12-3 or TRBV12-4 and TRBJ1-6; 8 bases in the junction line up with TRBD1. What was sequenced was sorted CD4+, CD8+, or CD8+CD57+ T cells (not recorded which) from PBMCs. The CDR3 is CASSHRQGWNNSPLHF. Read as DNA, the sequence is TGTGCCAGCAGTCACCGACAGGGGTGGAATAATTCACCCCTCCACTTT.